This TCR beta chain originates from a study of siplizumab effects on memory and regulatory T cells. Study-wide results and caveats: A mean of roughly 70% of mappable alloreactive CD4+ clones were Treg-derived with siplizumab, compared with 26.9% in controls. The study did not confirm that proliferating Tregs from siplizumab cultures were suppressive.

As for this clone: Antigen: not known.

Assay: immunoSEQ multiplex PCR; the TCRdb copy retains only in-frame clones and omits some. This table has roughly 56,000 clones, approximately 95% appearing once. This CDR3 contains 14 residues. V was cut by 4 bases and J by 6 bases, with 16 bases left in between. The V gene's germline CDR1 is MNHEY and CDR2 SMNVEV (reference sequence). The TCR was taken from a human donor in good health. The sequencing sample was made of CD8+ T cells sorted from blood. The V gene is TRBV27, the J gene TRBJ2-7, with TRBD1 as a possible D gene (6 bases). CDR3: CASSSQDSLSEQYF. In nucleotides, the CDR3 is TGTGCCAGCAGTTCGCAGGACAGCCTCTCCGAGCAGTACTTC.